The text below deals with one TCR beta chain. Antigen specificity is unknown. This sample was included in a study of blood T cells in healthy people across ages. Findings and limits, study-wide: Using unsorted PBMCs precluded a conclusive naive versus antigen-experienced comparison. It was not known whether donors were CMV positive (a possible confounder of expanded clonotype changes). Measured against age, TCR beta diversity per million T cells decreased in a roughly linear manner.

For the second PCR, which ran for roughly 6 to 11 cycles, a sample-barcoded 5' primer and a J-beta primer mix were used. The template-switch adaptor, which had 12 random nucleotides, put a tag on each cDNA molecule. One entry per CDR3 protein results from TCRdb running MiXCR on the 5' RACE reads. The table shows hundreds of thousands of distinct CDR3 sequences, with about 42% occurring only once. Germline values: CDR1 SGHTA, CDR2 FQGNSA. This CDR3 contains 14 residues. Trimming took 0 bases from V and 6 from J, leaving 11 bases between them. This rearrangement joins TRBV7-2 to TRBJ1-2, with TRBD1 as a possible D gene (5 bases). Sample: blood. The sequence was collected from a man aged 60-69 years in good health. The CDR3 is CASSLAMAGNGYTF. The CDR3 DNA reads TGTGCCAGCAGCTTAGCAATGGCAGGGAATGGCTACACCTTC.